Following are 23 T cell receptor beta chains from one sample sequenced in a study of T cell responses to AZD1222 COVID-19 vaccine. Assay: immunoSEQ multiplex PCR; the TCRdb copy retains only in-frame clones and omits some. The data show approximately 100,000 clones, with roughly 90% seen just once and under 20% held by the top ten. This specimen consisted of peripheral blood, obtained on day 0 of AZD1222 vaccination. Receptors originate from an adult in good health.

CDR3 loop: CASSELAGSYNEQFF. In nucleotides, the CDR3 is TGTGCCAGCAGTGAGCTAGCGGGGTCCTACAATGAGCAGTTCTTC. V is TRBV2 and J is TRBJ2-1, with TRBD2 matching 9 bases. The junction had 1 base not matched to a gene; V was cut back by 3 bases and J by 1 base. The CDR3 has 15 amino acids. Germline CDR1 SNHLY, CDR2 FYNNEI.

J is TRBJ2-1 and V is TRBV11-3; D ambiguous. V lost 4 bases and J 8 bases, leaving 18 bases between the germline ends. This CDR3 spans 15 amino acids. CDR1 and CDR2 from the germline V gene are SGHNT and YENEEA. In DNA, the CDR3 is TGTGCCAGCAGCTACAGCAGGCTGGCTAGTTATGAGCAGTTCTTC. Translated: CASSYSRLASYEQFF.

The chain recombines TRBV24-1 with TRBJ1-3; unclear D gene. The CDR3 has 13 residues. Germline values: CDR1 KGHDR, CDR2 SFDVKD. V dropped 1 base and J dropped 5 bases, with 5 bases sitting between them. The CDR3 region is CATSDFDRNTIYF. The CDR3 nucleotides are TGTGCCACCAGTGATTTCGACAGAAACACCATATATTTT.

V and J are TRBV28 and TRBJ2-7; a weak D match, TRBD2 (6 bases). CDR1 and CDR2 (germline): MDHEN, SYDVKM. The CDR3 totals 12 residues. Trimming removed 8 bases at V and 0 bases at J, with 8 bases between. CDR3 nucleotides: TGTGCCAGCGGGCGGGACTCCTACGAGCAGTACTTC. It translates to CASGRDSYEQYF.

This chain links TRBV4-3 with TRBJ2-3, with TRBD2 matching over 13 bases. CDR3 length: 16 amino acids. With V trimmed by 0 bases and J by 5 bases, 2 bases remained unmatched. Germline-derived CDR1 and CDR2 are LGHNA and YSLEER. Here the CDR3 reads CASSQETSGGQDTQYF. As DNA, the CDR3 is TGCGCCAGCAGCCAAGAGACTAGCGGGGGGCAAGATACGCAGTATTTT.

The CDR3 loop is CASRREQGITDTQYF. In nucleotides, the CDR3 is TGCGCCAGCAGGCGAGAGCAGGGGATCACAGATACGCAGTATTTT. This chain connects TRBV5-1 to TRBJ2-3, with D perhaps TRBD1 (6 bases). V dropped 5 bases and J dropped 2 bases, with 15 bases sitting between them. Germline V CDR1 and CDR2: SGHRS, YFSETQ. The CDR3 sequence is 15 residues long.

The rearrangement joins TRBV6-5 to TRBJ2-5, with 9 bases aligning to TRBD2. Trimming took 6 bases from V and 3 from J; bases not matched to a gene: 5. CDR1 is MNHEY, CDR2 SVGAGI, per germline. This CDR3 has 14 residues. This CDR3 reads CASRRVAGEETQYF. For the CDR3, the DNA is TGTGCCAGCAGGCGAGTAGCGGGGGAAGAGACCCAGTACTTC.

This clone was observed a single time. The gene calls are TRBV4-2 and TRBJ2-5; 13 bases are shared with TRBD2. Germline CDR1 LGHNA, CDR2 YNFKEQ. This CDR3 is 16 amino acids long. Trimming cost V 4 bases and J 5 bases; bases outside gene matches: 7. The CDR3 here is CASSPGLAGRGETQYF. For the CDR3, the DNA is TGTGCCAGCAGCCCGGGACTAGCGGGGAGAGGGGAGACCCAGTACTTC.

This clone was detected a few times. This rearrangement joins TRBV29-1 to TRBJ2-7; possible D gene TRBD2, 6 bases. Germline-derived CDR1 and CDR2 are SQVTM and ANQGSEA. The CDR3 spans 14 residues. Trimming cost V 4 bases and J 3 bases, with 16 bases left between them. Here the CDR3 reads CSVAGGGVHYEQYF. Written as DNA, the CDR3 is TGCAGCGTTGCCGGGGGTGGGGTTCACTACGAGCAGTACTTC.

There are a few counts of this clone. The chain combines TRBV18 with TRBJ1-4, with TRBD1 as a possible D gene (6 bases). The CDR3 contains 16 residues. The V and J ends lost 5 bases and 7 bases respectively, with 20 bases between them. CDR1 KGHSH and CDR2 LQKENI come from the germline V gene. CDR3 in amino acids: CASSYREFSISEKLFF. DNA for the CDR3: TGTGCCAGCTCATACAGGGAATTTAGTATCAGTGAAAAACTGTTTTTT.

J is TRBJ2-5 and V is TRBV3-1 (or the pseudogene TRBV3-2), with D hard to call. The V gene's germline CDR1 is LGHDT and CDR2 YNNKEL (reference sequence). The CDR3 has 14 residues. Trimming cost V 1 base and J 2 bases, with 8 bases left between them. CDR3 residues: CASSQVDQQETQYF. The DNA of the CDR3 is TGTGCCAGCAGCCAAGTCGACCAGCAAGAGACCCAGTACTTC.

The chain carries TRBV7-9 and TRBJ2-5, with D uncertain. Germline V CDR1 and CDR2: SEHNR, FQNEAQ (reference sequence). The length of the CDR3 is 13 residues. V was pared by 5 bases and J by 5 bases, with 12 bases between. CDR3 sequence: CASSALAYETQYF. As DNA, the CDR3 is TGTGCCAGCAGCGCCCTTGCTTACGAGACCCAGTACTTC.

The CDR3 region is CSVDLAADSGNTIYF. As DNA, the CDR3 is TGCAGCGTTGATCTGGCCGCAGACTCTGGAAACACCATATATTTT. J is TRBJ1-3 and V is TRBV29-1; D ambiguous. The CDR3 runs to 15 residues. Germline CDR1 reads SQVTM; CDR2 reads ANQGSEA. The ends were cut back, 3 bases at V and 0 bases at J, with 12 bases in the middle.

This sequence joins TRBV30 and TRBJ2-5; 10 nucleotides line up with TRBD2. Germline CDR1 is GTSNPN and CDR2 is SVGIG (reference sequence). Trimming cost V 5 bases and J 7 bases; bases outside gene matches: 1. CDR3 length: 11 amino acids. The CDR3 DNA sequence: TGTGCCTGGTCTAGCGGGAGGACCCAGTACTTC. Translating it yields CAWSSGRTQYF. The entire variable domain, with the rest obtained from reference TRBV30 and TRBJ2-5, is as follows: SQTIHQWPATLVQPVGSPLSLECTVEGTSNPNLYWYRQAAGRGLQLLFYSVGIGQISSEVPQNLSASRPQDRQFILSSKKLLLSDSGFYLCAWSSGRTQYFGPGTRLLVL.

This rearrangement joins TRBV7-2 to TRBJ2-3; tentatively, D is TRBD2 (6 bases). This CDR3 region has 14 residues. The ends were cut back, 5 bases at V and 3 bases at J, with 12 bases in the middle. CDR1 and CDR2 from the germline V gene are SGHTA and FQGNSA. The CDR3 nucleotides read TGTGCCAGCAGCCGGGTGGGGGGTACAGATACGCAGTATTTT. Its protein is CASSRVGGTDTQYF.

The genes are TRBV6-2 or TRBV6-3 and TRBJ1-1; TRBD1 might be the D (5 bases). Trimming cost V 2 bases and J 4 bases, with 11 bases left between them. Looked up from germline, CDR1 is MNHEY and CDR2 is SVGEGT. This CDR3 has 14 amino acids. DNA of the CDR3: TGTGCCAGCAGTTACCCCAGGGCTGGCACTGAAGCTTTCTTT. Amino acids: CASSYPRAGTEAFF.

The rearrangement uses TRBV5-1 and TRBJ1-1; D may be TRBD1 (5 bases). The V and J ends lost 1 base and 4 bases respectively, with 23 bases between them. The V gene's germline CDR1 is SGHRS and CDR2 YFSETQ. The CDR3 extends over 18 amino acids. The CDR3 reads CASSLKGSGPRGGTEAFF. The CDR3 bases are TGCGCCAGCAGCTTGAAGGGGTCAGGCCCCCGGGGTGGCACTGAAGCTTTCTTT.

The V gene is TRBV6-6, the J gene TRBJ2-3, with D maybe TRBD1 (5 bases). CDR3 length equals 16 residues. V gave up 6 bases and J gave up 4 bases, with 20 bases separating them. Germline CDR1 reads MNHNY; CDR2 reads SVGAGI (reference sequence). CDR3: CASSSRLARVSDTQYF. The CDR3 region has the DNA TGTGCCAGCAGCTCTCGCTTGGCCAGGGTCTCAGATACGCAGTATTTT.

J is TRBJ2-6 and V is TRBV5-4, with TRBD2 matching over 10 bases. In germline, CDR1 is SGHNT, CDR2 YYREEE (reference sequence). Trimming at V came to 4 bases and at J to 0 bases, leaving 7 bases not matched to a gene. The CDR3 runs to 18 residues. The CDR3 DNA is TGTGCCAGCAGCGTAGCAGCGGGGGGGCACTCTGGGGCCAACGTCCTGACTTTC. Translating it yields CASSVAAGGHSGANVLTF.

The chain couples TRBV28 to TRBJ2-5; no clear D. The DNA matches TRBJ2-7 better at its end, which makes the J call doubtful. Germline loops: CDR1 MDHEN, CDR2 SYDVKM. The CDR3 runs 12 residues. As DNA, the CDR3 is TGTGCCAGCGGGCCTTCATACTACGAGCAGTACTTC. This gives the protein CASGPSYYEQYF.

J is TRBJ2-1 and V is TRBV6-5; TRBD2 aligns across 9 bases. V lost 5 bases, J lost 1 base, and 3 bases stayed unmatched. Looked up from germline, CDR1 is MNHEY and CDR2 is SVGAGI. This CDR3 has 15 amino acids. The CDR3 loop is CASSKAGGSYNEQFF. The CDR3 nucleotides read TGTGCCAGCAGTAAGGCGGGGGGGTCCTACAATGAGCAGTTCTTC.

This sequence joins TRBV18 and TRBJ1-6, with D perhaps matching TRBD1 (6 bases). CDR1 is KGHSH and CDR2 is LQKENI in the germline V gene. The CDR3 is 14 amino acids. Trimming took off 5 bases at V and 7 bases at J, with 12 bases between the two ends. CDR3 in DNA: TGTGCCAGCTCAGTCGACAGGTTAAATTCACCCCTCCACTTT. Encoded protein: CASSVDRLNSPLHF.

The rearrangement links TRBV19 to TRBJ1-1; maybe TRBD1 (5 bases). The CDR3 has 14 amino acids. V was clipped by 5 bases and J by 1 base, with 11 bases between them. CDR1 and CDR2 (germline): LNHDA, SQIVND (reference sequence). DNA of the CDR3: TGTGCCAGTAGTCCTGGGACTGAGAACACTGAAGCTTTCTTT. It translates to CASSPGTENTEAFF.